Listed below are T cell receptor beta chains from one sample, sequenced in a study of cytomegalovirus exposure and HLA in healthy donors. Only in-frame clones appear in the TCRdb table, and some are missing; sequencing was by immunoSEQ multiplex PCR. The sample yields about 160,000 clones, roughly 81% seen once. Sample: PBMCs. The receptors were gathered from a young man in good health and CMV-seropositive. Each CDR3 is given with its conserved first and last residue. D genes are given only for firm matches. Clone size appears in some rows only: once, few, many, or a class for an expanded clone.

d_gene	v_gene	abundance	j_gene	CDR3nt	CDR3aa
.	TRBV6-5	.	TRBJ1-6	TGTGCCAGCAGTTACCACGGGAATTCACCCCTCCACTTT	CASSYHGNSPLHF
.	TRBV7-3	.	TRBJ2-1	TGTGCCAGCAGCCCCCGCGGAGCCTACAATGAGCAGTTCTTC	CASSPRGAYNEQFF
TRBD1	TRBV4-2	once	TRBJ1-2	TGTGCCAGCAGCCCAGGGACAGGGGACTATGGCTACACCTTC	CASSPGTGDYGYTF
.	TRBV11-2	few	TRBJ1-5	TGTGCCAGCAGTAGTACGGGGGGCAATCAGCCCCAGCATTTT	CASSSTGGNQPQHF
.	TRBV6-5	.	TRBJ1-1	TGTGCCAGCAGTGGGGGCATGAACACTGAAGCTTTCTTT	CASSGGMNTEAFF
.	TRBV7-2	.	TRBJ1-5	TGTGCCAGCAGCTTAGCCGGGGGAGGGCGTAGCAATCAGCCCCAGCATTTT	CASSLAGGGRSNQPQHF
.	TRBV27	.	TRBJ1-2	TGTGCCAGCAGTTTATCGGAGGGGAGCTATGGCTACACCTTC	CASSLSEGSYGYTF
TRBD1	TRBV5-1	.	TRBJ1-1	TGCGCCAGCAGCCCCGGGACAGGGAACACTGAAGCCTTCTTT	CASSPGTGNTEAFF
.	TRBV11-3	few	TRBJ2-2	TGTGCCAGCACCCAGGGGACCCGAACCACCGGGGAGCTGTTTTTT	CASTQGTRTTGELFF
TRBD1	TRBV9	.	TRBJ1-2	TGTGCCAGCAGCGTAGGGGGGGCAGGGGGCTATGGCTACACCTTC	CASSVGGAGGYGYTF
.	TRBV21-1	few	TRBJ2-7	TGTGCCAGCATCAAGCGAGGTACAGGGGGCAATCAGTACTTC	CASIKRGTGGNQYF
TRBD2	TRBV7-2	.	TRBJ2-4	TGTGCCAGCAGCCTTAGCGGGGGCCAAATAGCCAAAAACATTCAGTACTTC	CASSLSGGQIAKNIQYF
TRBD2	TRBV5-1	.	TRBJ2-3	TGCGCCAGCAGCTTTAGCGGGGGGAGCGCAGATACGCAGTATTTT	CASSFSGGSADTQYF
TRBD2	TRBV7-7	.	TRBJ2-1	TGTGCCAGCAGCTTTAGCGGGGTCCCCGGGAATGAGCAGTTCTTC	CASSFSGVPGNEQFF
.	TRBV9	.	TRBJ2-3	TGTGCCAGCAGCGTGGGCGGCACAGATACGCAGTATTTT	CASSVGGTDTQYF
.	TRBV5-1	.	TRBJ1-1	TGCGCCAGCAGCTTGGCGGGTAGTAGCACTGAAGCTTTCTTT	CASSLAGSSTEAFF
.	TRBV29-1	.	TRBJ2-7	TGCAGCGTTAGAAATCCAACGGGCACCGTATCGGGATACGAGCAGTACTTC	CSVRNPTGTVSGYEQYF
TRBD2	TRBV13	.	TRBJ2-1	TGTGCCAGCAGCCAGCGGGGGGAATACAATGAGCAGTTCTTC	CASSQRGEYNEQFF
.	TRBV18	.	TRBJ2-3	TGTGCCAGCTCACCTTCAAACAGGGCAGGGGAAGCAGATACGCAGTATTTT	CASSPSNRAGEADTQYF
TRBD2	TRBV13	.	TRBJ2-7	TGTGCCAGCAGCCTCCCGGGGGGGTCCTACGAGCAGTACTTC	CASSLPGGSYEQYF
.	TRBV6-5	few	TRBJ1-2	TGTGCCAGCAGTTATAGCGCGGGGGCCTATGGCTACACCTTC	CASSYSAGAYGYTF
.	TRBV21-1	.	TRBJ1-4	TGTGCCAGCCCCCCGCTGGCAGCTAGACTTGAAAAACTGTTTTTT	CASPPLAARLEKLFF
TRBD1	TRBV29-1	.	TRBJ1-1	TGCAGCGTACGACAGGGGGCCCTGAACACTGAAGCTTTCTTT	CSVRQGALNTEAFF
TRBD2	TRBV5-1	.	TRBJ2-5	TGCGCCAGCAGCTTAGCGGTGACGACTAGCGGGTACCAAGAGACCCAGTACTTC	CASSLAVTTSGYQETQYF
TRBD1	TRBV29-1	once	TRBJ2-7	TGCAGCGTTGTTCCCTTGGGACAGGGTGACGAGCAGTACTTC	CSVVPLGQGDEQYF
TRBD1	TRBV18	.	TRBJ1-2	TGTGCCAGCTCCCCCGGACAGGGATCTAACTATGGCTACACCTTC	CASSPGQGSNYGYTF
TRBD2	TRBV4-1	.	TRBJ2-1	TGCGCCAGCAGCCCTAAGGGGACTAGCGGGGGGACTTCCTACAATGAGCAGTTCTTC	CASSPKGTSGGTSYNEQFF
.	TRBV4-2	.	TRBJ2-3	TGTGCCAGCAGCCAAGATCGGGGGACAGATACGCAGTATTTT	CASSQDRGTDTQYF
TRBD1	TRBV18	.	TRBJ1-1	TGTGCCAGCCCAACCGGTGAGGGACAGGTCCAGGGGGTGAACACTGAAGCTTTCTTT	CASPTGEGQVQGVNTEAFF
TRBD1	TRBV27	few	TRBJ2-5	TGTGCCAGCAGTTCGACAGGGGCCAAGACCCAGTACTTC	CASSSTGAKTQYF
TRBD1	TRBV5-6	few	TRBJ1-4	TGTGCCAGCAGCTCGGACAGGGCAGGAGGGGCGTCTAATGAAAAACTGTTTTTT	CASSSDRAGGASNEKLFF
.	TRBV5-1	few	TRBJ1-4	TGCGCCAGCAGCTTGGACGGGCTCCCAGGGGAAAAACTGTTTTTT	CASSLDGLPGEKLFF
TRBD1	TRBV6-5	.	TRBJ1-2	TGTGCCAGCAGTTACCAAAGGGGACAGGGAGGCTATGGCTACACCTTC	CASSYQRGQGGYGYTF
TRBD1	TRBV5-1	.	TRBJ2-7	TGCGCCAGCAGCGCATTTGGGACAGGACTAAGCTCCTACGAGCAGTACTTC	CASSAFGTGLSSYEQYF
TRBD2	TRBV6-1	.	TRBJ2-3	TGTGCCAGCAGTGAACTTAGCGGGGGGGCCACAGATACGCAGTATTTT	CASSELSGGATDTQYF
.	TRBV6-5	.	TRBJ2-3	TGTGCCAGCAGTTACTCCGGGGGAACCACAGATACGCAGTATTTT	CASSYSGGTTDTQYF
.	TRBV12-5	.	TRBJ1-3	TGTGCTAGTGGCGCGTCAACCCGTAGCTCTGGAAACACCATATATTTT	CASGASTRSSGNTIYF
TRBD1	TRBV19	.	TRBJ1-4	TGTGCCAGTAGTCGACAGGGACATGAAAAACTGTTTTTT	CASSRQGHEKLFF
.	TRBV5-1	.	TRBJ2-2	TGCGCCAGCATGACAAACCGTGCGAACACCGGGGAGCTGTTTTTT	CASMTNRANTGELFF
.	TRBV4-3	.	TRBJ1-5	TGCGCCAGCAGCCAGAACAGGGATCAGCCCCAGCATTTT	CASSQNRDQPQHF
TRBD1	TRBV4-3	.	TRBJ1-5	TGCGCCAGCAGCCAAGACTACAGGGGAACTCAGCCCCAGCATTTT	CASSQDYRGTQPQHF